The sequence of this TCR beta chain was determined in a study of CD8+CD57+ T cells in acquired aplastic anemia. General study findings and limits: Patients versus controls showed no significant CD8+ Simpson's diversity difference. Almost 30 sequences, all CD8+ CDR3, were shared between patients and controls.

Germline loops: CDR1 LGHDT, CDR2 YNNKEL (reference sequence). CDR3 length equals 14 residues. V lost 3 bases and J lost 0, with 6 bases in between. Template material for TCR beta VDJ and CDR3 profiling consisted of genomic DNA. Each CDR3 protein is one row after TCRdb ran MiXCR on the reads. Of around 430,000 distinct CDR3 sequences in the sample, roughly 34% were seen once. The authors sequenced patients whose flow cytometry had shown CD8+CD57+ cell expansion. None of the patients had been given any therapy when their blood was sampled. This clonotype showed up just a few times. The antigen remains undetermined.

The rearrangement uses TRBV3-1 and TRBJ1-3; D is ambiguous. Sequencing used sorted CD4+, CD8+, or CD8+CD57+ T cells (not recorded which) from PBMCs. The receptor's source is a human donor with aplastic anemia. Written as DNA, the CDR3 is TGTGCCAGCAGCCATGGGAGCTCTGGAAACACCATATATTTT. Protein: CASSHGSSGNTIYF. The variable domain in full, with the rest retrieved from reference TRBV3-1 and TRBJ1-3, is DTAVSQTPKYLVTQMGNDKSIKCEQNLGHDTMYWYKQDSKKFLKIMFSYNNKELIINETVPNRFSPKSPDKAHLNLHINSLELGDSAVYFCASSHGSSGNTIYFGEGSWLTVV.